The T cell receptor beta chain under discussion was sequenced for a study of T cell responses to AZD1222 COVID-19 vaccine (dated by TCRdb to about 2021). For the study in its entirety: TCR sequencing was performed for fewer than 250 trial participants, of whom roughly 200 were given two doses of AZD1222 and approximately 25 were given two doses of MenACWY control vaccine. Trial participants were enrolled by age into subgroups of 18-55, 56-69 and 70-plus years, and about 150, 27 and 61 TCR-sequenced participants, respectively, were included in these subgroups.

The CDR3 regions of human TCRbeta chains were analyzed by immunosequencing. The paper's data handling went like this. TCRs in the repertoires were matched against a reference library of SARS-CoV-2-specific TCRs that had been generated with the MIRA antigen-specificity platform. Breadth was defined as the fraction of unique TCRs that were SARS-CoV-2-associated. Depth was defined as the fraction of total T cells that were SARS-CoV-2-associated. Each spike-specific TCR was assigned to its reactive spike region and to a CD4 or CD8 class using the MIRA data. Log10-transformed breadth and depth values were compared by one-way ANOVA with Sidak's multiple comparisons tests. This is the immuneACCESS table as TCRdb keeps it, with only in-frame sequences that have V and J called. A part of the clones is gone; compared with another copy, unresolved V genes explain less than half, and the rest is unexplained. The V and J calls and clone size were taken over from that table, and D and trimming were inferred from the DNA. The sample includes roughly 70,000 clones, with 79% observed a single time. The leading ten clones occupy 20% to 30% of the sample.

Turning to this clone: The antigen it recognizes is unknown. There are no base qualities to consult, and no much larger clone falls within one base.

Study-level results and caveats: No day 14 peak-response samples were available, so repertoires were characterized only after the peak T cell response. Participants were mostly white British and included more females than males, and it was suggested by the authors that clonal diversity may have been underestimated. Conclusions about previously exposed vaccinees were limited because only a handful of AZD1222 recipients were SARS-CoV-2 seropositive at baseline. Epitopes outside the regions mutated in the B.1.351 and B.1.1.7 variants were reportedly recognized by nearly half of the unique spike-specific TCRs. After two AZD1222 doses, spike-specific TCR breadth and depth were significantly higher than at day 0 and than in MenACWY recipients. Vaccine-associated CD4 TCRs spanned the whole spike protein, with dominant responses in regions 160-218 and 743-854. The 56-69-year group was small, and its depth increase did not reach significance, likely because of low power.

The germline V end is reduced by 8 bases and the J end by 1 base; junction bases left unmatched: 7. The germline V gene sets CDR1 to SNHLY and CDR2 to FYNNEI. From cysteine to phenylalanine, the CDR3 is 14 amino acids long. The CDR3 DNA has 42 bases and is translated from base 1. Explained via the paper, the time point label denotes: baseline before first vaccination. What this sample's treatment or condition label stands for: meningococcal conjugate vaccine given as trial control. Vaccinee samples were obtained from the UK trials COV001 and COV002, which included a single-blind randomized controlled phase 2/3 trial of AZD1222 (ChAdOx1 nCoV-19) in healthy adults. For TCRbeta chain sequencing, PBMC samples from trial participants were taken at day 0 and at day 28 after the second dose.

Sequenced here: peripheral blood, sampled on day 0 of MenACWY control vaccination. The rearrangement joined TRBV2 to TRBJ1-2; 7 central nucleotides agree with TRBD1. The sequence was collected from an adult in good health. The DNA is TGTGCCAGCCTCCCAGGGGGGGGTAACTATGGCTACACCTTC. This sequence encodes CASLPGGGNYGYTF. Here the CDR3 is joined to the reference TRBV2 and TRBJ1-2 genes, and the full variable domain is: EPEVTQTPSHQVTQMGQEVILRCVPISNHLYFYWYRQILGQKVEFLVSFYNNEISEKSEIFDDQFSVERPDGSNFTLKIRSTKLEDSAMYFCASLPGGGNYGYTFGSGTRLTVV.